These T cell receptor beta chains were read from a single sample in a study of monozygotic twins with inflammatory bowel disease. With the 5' RACE reads reprocessed, TCRdb shows one record per CDR3 protein and no DNA. This sample's table has fewer than 150,000 distinct CDR3 sequences. Sequenced sample: blood. These receptors all come from a human donor with ulcerative colitis or Crohn's disease, or a healthy co-twin of an affected twin (not recorded which). Both conserved end residues are part of each CDR3.

>TRBJ1-6|TRBV25-1
CASSEGDYSPLHF
>TRBJ2-7|TRBV28
CASSTAANEQYF
>TRBJ2-1|TRBV5-1
CASSLRQDQTKEFF
>TRBJ1-1|TRBV19
CASKTENTEAFF
>TRBJ2-2|TRBV6-5
CASSYGRFRGAGELFF
>TRBJ1-5|TRBV6-5
CASSYGQGGWAQHF
>TRBJ2-5|TRBV5-1
CASSSPDYQETQYF
>TRBJ2-3|TRBV24-1
CATSASLRTDTQYF
>TRBJ2-7|TRBV6-1
CASSRPGLGFDEQYF
>TRBJ1-5|TRBV20-1
CSARSARNSNQPQHF
>TRBJ2-1|TRBV11-3
CASRGGAYNEQFF
>TRBJ1-2|TRBV5-1
CASSERQGVRNGYTF
>TRBJ2-3|TRBV4-1
CASSQPMRDRGTDTQYF
>TRBJ2-2|TRBV18
CASSLSAGSGTGELFF
>TRBJ1-3|TRBV7-3
CASSLSTGLGNTIYF
>TRBJ1-6|TRBV27
CASSRGTANSPLHF
>TRBJ1-1|TRBV5-1
CASSTMDRQNTEAFF
>TRBJ1-2|TRBV20-1
CSANNRGGYTF
>TRBJ1-2|TRBV4-3
CASSQDPTTTTYGYTF
>TRBJ2-5|TRBV5-1
CASSLTPGYQETQYF
>TRBJ2-3|TRBV7-8
CASSLGRDTQYF
>TRBJ1-4|TRBV27
CASSLRRGNEKLFF
>TRBJ2-1|TRBV20-1
CSATDRGPGNEQFF
>TRBJ2-5|TRBV5-1
CASSFVRYQETQYF
>TRBJ1-4|TRBV5-1
CASKGQGELPGEKLFF
>TRBJ2-7|TRBV7-2
CASSPRDGGPYEQYF
>TRBJ1-1|TRBV6-5
CASSRLITGRPKNTEAFF
>TRBJ1-3|TRBV12-3/TRBV12-4
CATRFSNSGNTIYF
>TRBJ2-7|TRBV6-2/TRBV6-3
CASSSSESYEQYF
>TRBJ2-3|TRBV6-4
CASRGQGLSTQYF
>TRBJ2-7|TRBV14
CASSQNAYEQYF
>TRBJ1-5|TRBV16
CATKGGSNQPQHF
>TRBJ2-5|TRBV9
CASSVAGGLSETQYF
>TRBJ2-1|TRBV9
CASSVASGGAYNEQFF
>TRBJ2-7|TRBV6-2/TRBV6-3
CASSLPGTSILEQYF
>TRBJ2-7|TRBV7-7
CASSITWVPIYEQYF
>TRBJ1-2|TRBV29-1
CSVEAQDRGVGYTF
>TRBJ2-7|TRBV12-3/TRBV12-4
CASSSWDTSSYEQYF
>TRBJ2-5|TRBV25-1
CASKEVGGPQETQYF
>TRBJ1-4|TRBV6-1
CASRTPGGEREKLFF
>TRBJ1-1|TRBV5-1
CASTLSGGNTEAFF
>TRBJ1-2|TRBV4-3
CASSQARTASYGYTF
>TRBJ2-1|TRBV12-3/TRBV12-4
CASSPDSDNEQFF
>TRBJ1-5|TRBV10-3
CAISEWGQSNQPQHF
>TRBJ2-5|TRBV7-7
CASSLDYQETQYF